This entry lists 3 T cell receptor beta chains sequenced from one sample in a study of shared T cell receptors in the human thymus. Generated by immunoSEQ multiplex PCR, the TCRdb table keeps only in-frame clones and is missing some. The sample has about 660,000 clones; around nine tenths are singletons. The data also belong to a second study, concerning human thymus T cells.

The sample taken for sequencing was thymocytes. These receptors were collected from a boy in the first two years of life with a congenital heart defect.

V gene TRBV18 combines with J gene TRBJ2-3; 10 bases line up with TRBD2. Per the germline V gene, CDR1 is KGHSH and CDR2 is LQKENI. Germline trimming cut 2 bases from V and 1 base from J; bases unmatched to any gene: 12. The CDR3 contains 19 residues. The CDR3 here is CASSPSFGTSDWGTDTQYF. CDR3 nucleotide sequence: TGTGCCAGCTCACCAAGTTTCGGGACTAGCGATTGGGGCACAGATACGCAGTATTTT.

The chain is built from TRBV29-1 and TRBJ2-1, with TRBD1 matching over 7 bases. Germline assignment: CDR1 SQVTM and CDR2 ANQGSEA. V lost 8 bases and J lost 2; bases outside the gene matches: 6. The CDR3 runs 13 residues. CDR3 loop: CSLGTATYNEQFF. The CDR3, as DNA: TGCAGCCTAGGGACAGCTACCTACAATGAGCAGTTCTTC.

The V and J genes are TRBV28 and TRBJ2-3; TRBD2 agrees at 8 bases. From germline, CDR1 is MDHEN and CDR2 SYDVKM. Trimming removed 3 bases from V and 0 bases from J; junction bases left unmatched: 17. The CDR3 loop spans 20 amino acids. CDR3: CASSFGDGREGLLSTDTQYF. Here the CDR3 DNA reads TGTGCCAGCAGTTTTGGGGACGGGAGGGAGGGTTTACTTAGCACAGATACGCAGTATTTT.